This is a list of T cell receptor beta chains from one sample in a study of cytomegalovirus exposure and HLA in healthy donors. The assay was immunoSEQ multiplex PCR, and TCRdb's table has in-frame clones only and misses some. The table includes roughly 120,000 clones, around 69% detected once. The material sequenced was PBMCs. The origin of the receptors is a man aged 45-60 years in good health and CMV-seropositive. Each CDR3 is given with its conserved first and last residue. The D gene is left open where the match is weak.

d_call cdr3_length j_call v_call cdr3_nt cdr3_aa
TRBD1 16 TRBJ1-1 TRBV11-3 TGTGCCAGCAGCCCTTCCGGGACAGCCATGAACACTGAAGCTTTCTTT CASSPSGTAMNTEAFF
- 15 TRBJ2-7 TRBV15 TGTGCCACCAGCAGAGATAAGGGGTGGGCCTACGAGCAGTACTTC CATSRDKGWAYEQYF
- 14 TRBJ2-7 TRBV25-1 TGTGCCAGCAGTGAGGCGGTCGCGGGGGCAGAGCAGTACTTC CASSEAVAGAEQYF
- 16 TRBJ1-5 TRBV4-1 TGCGCCAGCAGCCAAGGGGGAGAGAATAGCAATCAGCCCCAGCATTTT CASSQGGENSNQPQHF
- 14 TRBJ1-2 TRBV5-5 TGTGCCAGCAGCTTCGGGGTGGAGTACTATGGCTACACCTTC CASSFGVEYYGYTF
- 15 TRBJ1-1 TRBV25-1 TGTGCCAGCAGTGAGGCAGGGAACATGAACACTGAAGCTTTCTTT CASSEAGNMNTEAFF
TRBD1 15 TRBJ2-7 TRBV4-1 TGCGCCAGCAGCCACCCGGGACAGGGGGCCTACGAGCAGTACTTC CASSHPGQGAYEQYF
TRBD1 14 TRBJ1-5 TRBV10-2 TGCGCCAGCAGGGCTACAGGGGGAAAACAGCCCCAGCATTTT CASRATGGKQPQHF
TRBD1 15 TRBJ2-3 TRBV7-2 TGTGCCAGCAGCTTGATGACAGGGAGAACAGATACGCAGTATTTT CASSLMTGRTDTQYF
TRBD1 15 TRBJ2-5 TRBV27 TGTGCCAGCAGTCCCTTAGGACAGGGTAGGGAGACCCAGTACTTC CASSPLGQGRETQYF
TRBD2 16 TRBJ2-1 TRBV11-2 TGTGCCAGCATCCCCCCTAGCGGGGGAGCCTACAATGAGCAGTTCTTC CASIPPSGGAYNEQFF
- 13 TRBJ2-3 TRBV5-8 TGTGCCAGCAGCTTCATAGTCACAGATACGCAGTATTTT CASSFIVTDTQYF
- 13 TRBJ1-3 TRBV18 TGTGCCAGCTCACAGGGACAATTAAACACCATATATTTT CASSQGQLNTIYF